These 8 T cell receptor beta chains originate from one sample sequenced in a study of identical twins. In TCRdb, the 5' RACE reads were re-called with MiXCR into one record per CDR3 protein. The data contain roughly 690,000 distinct CDR3 sequences, approximately 21% of them seen just once; the ten biggest clones take up roughly 4.3%. This sample also appeared in a second study, on T cells expressing NK-cell markers.

Source material: PBMCs. Source of these receptors: a woman aged 18-29 years in good health.

This clonotype has ten or more counts. The rearrangement joins TRBV15 to TRBJ1-1; D is uncertain. V lost 3 bases, J lost 2 bases, and 10 bases lay in between. Germline lookup yields CDR1 LNHNV and CDR2 YYDKDF (reference sequence). This CDR3 region has 14 residues. CDR3 sequence: CATSSWQANTEAFF. DNA of the CDR3: TGTGCCACCAGCAGTTGGCAGGCTAACACTGAAGCTTTCTTT.

The chain uses TRBV12-5 and TRBJ2-3; 13 bases match TRBD2. Germline assignment: CDR1 LGHNT and CDR2 FRNRAP. The CDR3 sequence is 14 residues long. V gave up 5 bases and J gave up 4 bases; unmatched junction bases: 0. The DNA for the CDR3 is TGTGCTAGTGGTGGACTAGCGGGAGCAGATACGCAGTATTTT. Its protein product is CASGGLAGADTQYF.

This clonotype was detected ten times or more. The chain is built from TRBV3-1 and TRBJ2-1, with TRBD2 identical over 7 bases. The junction had 11 bases not matched to a gene; V was cut back by 8 bases and J by 10 bases. Per germline, CDR1 LGHDT and CDR2 YNNKEL (reference sequence). The CDR3 is 13 amino acids. The CDR3 DNA follows: TGTGCCAGCCTCGGACTAGGAAACGAAGAGCAGTTCTTC. It yields the protein CASLGLGNEEQFF.

The gene calls are TRBV20-1 and TRBJ2-3; possible D gene TRBD2, 6 bases. Germline CDR1 and CDR2: DFQATT and SNEGSKA (reference sequence). With 3 bases removed from V and 5 bases from J, the gap between germline ends came to 15 bases. This CDR3 comprises 14 residues. CDR3 sequence (DNA): TGCAGTGCTAGGCCCCCGGGGGTTCGAGATACGCAGTATTTT. Its translation: CSARPPGVRDTQYF.

The table lists this clonotype with a few counts. The chain uses TRBV5-1 and TRBJ2-1, with 7 bases fitting TRBD2. The CDR3 contains 15 residues. Germline CDR1 is SGHRS and CDR2 is YFSETQ. The ends lost 4 bases at V and 7 bases at J; junction bases unmatched: 11. CDR3 in amino acids: CASSTVVGGRNEQFF. The CDR3 region has the DNA TGCGCCAGCAGCACCGTTGTGGGGGGGAGGAATGAGCAGTTCTTC.

Details on this clonotype: One end of the junction is discordant with germline, which a read error may explain. V gene TRBV10-3 combines with J gene TRBJ2-7; a possible D gene is TRBD1 (6 bases). This CDR3 is 13 amino acids long. The germline V gene encodes CDR1 ENHRY and CDR2 SYGVKD. CDR3 amino acids: CALRGGESYEQYF. The CDR3 DNA reads as TGTGCCCTCAGAGGGGGAGAATCCTACGAGCAGTACTTC.

The rearrangement uses TRBV7-9 and TRBJ2-6; TRBD1 agrees at 8 bases. CDR3 length: 17 residues. Germline CDR1 SEHNR, CDR2 FQNEAQ (reference sequence). Trimming removed 6 bases from V and 0 bases from J; junction bases left unmatched: 7. CDR3 nucleotides: TGTGCCAGCAGGGTCCCGGGACAGGCCTCTGGGGCCAACGTCCTGACTTTC. Translating gives CASRVPGQASGANVLTF.

This clonotype was observed at least ten times. This sequence joins TRBV5-1 and TRBJ2-3; 10 bases align to TRBD2. This CDR3 is built from 14 residues. In germline, CDR1 is SGHRS, CDR2 YFSETQ. Trimming at V came to 4 bases and at J to 4 bases, leaving 3 bases not matched to a gene. The CDR3 DNA is TGCGCCAGCAGCGAAGGGACTAGCGCAGATACGCAGTATTTT. Translated: CASSEGTSADTQYF.